The clone carrying this TCR beta chain was observed a few times. Germline CDR1 is LNHNV and CDR2 is YYDKDF (reference sequence). The CDR3 is made up of 16 amino acids. V lost 1 base to trimming and J lost 4 bases; unmatched junction nucleotides: 5. It was with 60 Vbeta and 13 Jbeta primers that the PCR ran. Method: immunoSEQ multiplex PCR; TCRdb's copy keeps in-frame clones and lacks some. The sample lists about 160,000 clones, approximately 76% occurring once. The data derive from a study of cytomegalovirus exposure and HLA in healthy donors. Sequenced input: PBMCs. V gene TRBV15 combines with J gene TRBJ2-2; 8 bases line up with TRBD1. This clonotype originated in a man aged 60-69 years in good health and CMV-seronegative. CDR3 bases: TGTGCCACCAGCAGAGCGAGACAGGGGCGCACCGGGGAGCTGTTTTTT. Protein sequence: CATSRARQGRTGELFF. Complete variable domain (other parts from reference TRBV15 and TRBJ2-2): DAMVIQNPRYQVTQFGKPVTLSCSQTLNHNVMYWYQQKSSQAPKLLFHYYDKDFNNEADTPDNFQSRRPNTSFCFLDIRSPGLGDTAMYLCATSRARQGRTGELFFGEGSRLTVL.